The 3 T cell receptor beta chains below all came from one sample that was sequenced in a study of shared clonotypes between healthy human individuals. Generated by immunoSEQ multiplex PCR, the TCRdb table keeps only in-frame clones and is missing some. The sample contains about 1.5 million clones, around 97% of which appear only once. The sample taken for sequencing was naive CD4+ T cells sorted from blood. Noted subset: CD45RA+ positively selected. The receptors come from a man between 25 and 39 years old in good health.

The chain uses TRBV10-3 and TRBJ2-1; 10 bases line up with TRBD2. This CDR3 has 18 residues. After removal of 3 bases from V and 0 bases from J, the junction contained 8 bases not matched to a gene. Germline V CDR1 and CDR2: ENHRY, SYGVKD. The CDR3 is CAISDKREGRGSYNEQFF. CDR3 in DNA: TGTGCCATCAGTGATAAGCGGGAGGGCCGAGGCTCCTACAATGAGCAGTTCTTC.

The chain links TRBV4-3 to TRBJ1-2, with D unclear. This CDR3 spans 17 amino acids. Per the germline V gene, CDR1 is LGHNA and CDR2 is YSLEER. Trimming pared 1 base from V and 2 bases from J, leaving 17 bases between. The CDR3 DNA reads TGCGCCAGCAGCCAAGCACACCGGCAGGTCTTAAACTATGGCTACACCTTC. This sequence encodes CASSQAHRQVLNYGYTF.

The chain is built from TRBV5-6 and TRBJ1-1; unclear D gene. The CDR3 is made up of 13 amino acids. The ends were cut back, 1 base at V and 0 bases at J, with 4 bases in the middle. Germline V CDR1 and CDR2: SGHDT, YYEEEE. The CDR3 is CASSLTVNTEAFF. For the CDR3, the DNA is TGTGCCAGCAGCTTGACCGTGAACACTGAAGCTTTCTTT.